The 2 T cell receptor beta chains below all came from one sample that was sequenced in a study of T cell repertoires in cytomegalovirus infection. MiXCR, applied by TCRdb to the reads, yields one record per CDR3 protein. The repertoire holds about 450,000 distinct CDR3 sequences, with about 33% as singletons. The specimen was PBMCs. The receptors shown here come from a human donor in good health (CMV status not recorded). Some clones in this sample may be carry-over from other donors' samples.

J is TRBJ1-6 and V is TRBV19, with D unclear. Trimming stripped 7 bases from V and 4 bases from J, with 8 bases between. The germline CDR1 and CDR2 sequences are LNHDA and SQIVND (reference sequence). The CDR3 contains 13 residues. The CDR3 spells CASTAAYNSPLHF. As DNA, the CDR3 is TGTGCCAGTACCGCCGCTTATAATTCACCCCTCCACTTT.

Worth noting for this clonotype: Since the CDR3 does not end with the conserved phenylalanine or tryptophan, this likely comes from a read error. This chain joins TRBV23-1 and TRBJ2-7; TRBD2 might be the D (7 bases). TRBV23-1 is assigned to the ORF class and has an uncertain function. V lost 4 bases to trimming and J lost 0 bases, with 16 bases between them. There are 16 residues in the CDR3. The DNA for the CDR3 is TGCGCCAGCAGTCCCCCAAGGGGGGGCGGCTCCTACGAGCAGTACTTA. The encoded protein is CASSPPRGGGSYEQYL.